A selection of T cell receptor beta chains follows, all from one sample in a study of cytomegalovirus exposure and HLA in healthy donors. Here immunoSEQ multiplex PCR was the method, and the copy in TCRdb shows in-frame clones only, minus some. Here the sample spans more than 110,000 clones, over 70% being singletons. Sequencing input: PBMCs. These receptors were collected from a man aged 35 to 55 in good health and CMV-seropositive. The CDR3 runs from the conserved cysteine through the conserved F or W. Fields, in order: CDR3 protein, CDR3 DNA, D gene, V gene, clone size, CDR3 length, J gene. The D gene is left open where the match is weak. Size values are once, few and many counts, or a class for expanded clones, and some rows have none.

CASIGNTEAFF | TGTGCCAGCATCGGGAACACTGAAGCTTTCTTT | - | TRBV13 | few | 11 | TRBJ1-1
CASSFGGAGTEAFF | TGTGCCAGCAGTTTTGGGGGGGCAGGGACTGAAGCTTTCTTT | - | TRBV27 | - | 14 | TRBJ1-1
CASSLGGRGGAHGNTIYF | TGTGCCAGCAGCTTAGGGGGACGGGGGGGCGCACACGGAAACACCATATATTTT | - | TRBV11-2 | - | 18 | TRBJ1-3
CASRRTGVQDTQYF | TGTGCCAGCAGACGGACAGGGGTGCAAGATACGCAGTATTTT | TRBD1 | TRBV2 | many | 14 | TRBJ2-3
CAWSTPGAGTEAFF | TGTGCCTGGAGTACCCCAGGGGCAGGGACTGAAGCTTTCTTT | - | TRBV30 | - | 14 | TRBJ1-1
CASSIEDRDLSTEAFF | TGTGCCAGCAGTATTGAGGACAGGGATCTGAGTACTGAAGCTTTCTTT | TRBD1 | TRBV2 | once | 16 | TRBJ1-1
CASSHHRGSANEKLFF | TGCGCCAGCAGCCACCACAGGGGGTCAGCTAATGAAAAACTGTTTTTT | TRBD1 | TRBV4-3 | - | 16 | TRBJ1-4
CSVEDGDRDASYNEQFF | TGCAGCGTTGAGGACGGCGACAGGGACGCCTCCTACAATGAGCAGTTCTTC | TRBD1 | TRBV29-1 | - | 17 | TRBJ2-1
CASSPYTGGSYGYTF | TGCGCCAGCAGCCCTTACACAGGGGGGAGTTATGGCTACACCTTC | TRBD1 | TRBV4-3 | - | 15 | TRBJ1-2
CASRQDRGSYEQYF | TGTGCCAGCAGGCAGGACAGGGGTTCCTACGAGCAGTACTTC | TRBD1 | TRBV6-6 | - | 14 | TRBJ2-7
CASSWIGPSVGEQFF | TGTGCCAGCAGCTGGATAGGTCCTAGCGTAGGTGAGCAGTTCTTC | - | TRBV5-6 | - | 15 | TRBJ2-1
CASSDPGADTQYF | TGTGCCAGCAGTGATCCGGGGGCAGATACGCAGTATTTT | - | TRBV2 | - | 13 | TRBJ2-3
CASSFGLAGGRTDTQYF | TGTGCCAGCAGCTTTGGACTAGCGGGAGGTCGTACAGATACGCAGTATTTT | TRBD2 | TRBV7-9 | - | 17 | TRBJ2-3
CASSQGETSGRLDEQYF | TGCGCCAGCAGTCAAGGGGAGACTAGCGGGAGATTGGACGAGCAGTACTTC | TRBD2 | TRBV23-1 | - | 17 | TRBJ2-7
CASSGGTGKQETQYF | TGCGCCAGCAGCGGAGGGACAGGCAAACAAGAGACCCAGTACTTC | TRBD1 | TRBV5-1 | - | 15 | TRBJ2-5
CASSIRDYNQPQHF | TGTGCCAGTAGTATTAGGGACTACAATCAGCCCCAGCATTTT | - | TRBV19 | few | 14 | TRBJ1-5
CASSPGTVDLNTQYF | TGTGCCAGCTCACCAGGGACTGTGGATTTAAATACGCAGTATTTT | - | TRBV18 | - | 15 | TRBJ2-3
CASSQLTPDRGPGNTIYF | TGTGCCAGCAGCCAATTAACCCCTGACAGGGGGCCTGGAAACACCATATATTTT | TRBD1 | TRBV7-6 | - | 18 | TRBJ1-3
CASSLEPGASYEQYF | TGCGCCAGCAGCTTGGAGCCAGGGGCCTCCTACGAGCAGTACTTC | - | TRBV5-1 | - | 15 | TRBJ2-7
CSVDKGLAGVGEQFF | TGCAGCGTTGATAAAGGACTAGCGGGAGTTGGTGAGCAGTTCTTC | TRBD2 | TRBV29-1 | - | 15 | TRBJ2-1
CASSGKAGQGFTYEQYF | TGTGCCAGCAGTGGAAAGGCGGGACAGGGGTTTACCTACGAGCAGTACTTC | TRBD1 | TRBV28 | - | 17 | TRBJ2-7
CASSPQGAGVGVNTEAFF | TGTGCCAGCTCACCACAGGGGGCTGGTGTTGGTGTGAACACTGAAGCTTTCTTT | TRBD1 | TRBV18 | - | 18 | TRBJ1-1
CATTRSPTEAFF | TGTGCCACAACCCGGTCCCCCACTGAAGCTTTCTTT | - | TRBV28 | - | 12 | TRBJ1-1
CASSLASRDRGLGNTEAFF | TGTGCCAGCAGCTTAGCATCACGGGACAGGGGCCTCGGGAACACTGAAGCTTTCTTT | TRBD1 | TRBV7-2 | - | 19 | TRBJ1-1
CASSIGVYSNQPQHF | TGTGCCAGTAGTATTGGAGTTTATAGCAATCAGCCCCAGCATTTT | - | TRBV19 | - | 15 | TRBJ1-5
CASSFYNSPLHF | TGTGCCAGTAGCTTCTATAATTCACCCCTCCACTTT | - | TRBV19 | - | 12 | TRBJ1-6
CASSRGFNGNQPQHF | TGTGCCAGCAGCAGGGGGTTCAATGGCAATCAGCCCCAGCATTTT | TRBD1 | TRBV28 | - | 15 | TRBJ1-5